Listed below are T cell receptor beta chains from one sample, sequenced in a study of spatial heterogeneity in lung cancer. TCRdb independently ran MiXCR on the 5' RACE reads; one entry per CDR3 protein. The data show roughly 60,000 distinct CDR3 sequences, approximately 8.9% seen once. Sequenced material: PBMCs, taken at surgery. These receptors were obtained from a female donor with early-stage non-small cell lung cancer. The CDR3 runs from the conserved cysteine through the conserved F or W. Each record gives: J gene, clone size, D gene, V gene, CDR3 DNA, CDR3 protein. A D gene is named only where the DNA matches it firmly. Clone size, where shown, is once, few, many, or a class for clones that have expanded.

J gene: TRBJ1-6; clone size: .; D gene: .; V gene: TRBV5-1; CDR3 DNA: TGCGCCAGCAGCTTGGACTTCAGGGGACCCCTCCACTTT; CDR3 protein: CASSLDFRGPLHF
J gene: TRBJ2-2; clone size: many; D gene: .; V gene: TRBV6-5; CDR3 DNA: TGTGCCAGCAGGGTTCCGGGAGCTGAAACCGGGGAGCTGTTTTTT; CDR3 protein: CASRVPGAETGELFF
J gene: TRBJ2-7; clone size: .; D gene: .; V gene: TRBV23-1; CDR3 DNA: TGCGCCAGCAGTCAACGGGGGGCAGGGCCGGTCTCGTACGAGCAGTACTTC; CDR3 protein: CASSQRGAGPVSYEQYF
J gene: TRBJ1-1; clone size: .; D gene: .; V gene: TRBV12-3/TRBV12-4; CDR3 DNA: TGTGCCAGCAGTTTGTCTACGAACACTGAAGCTTTCTTT; CDR3 protein: CASSLSTNTEAFF
J gene: TRBJ2-3; clone size: few; D gene: TRBD2; V gene: TRBV12-3/TRBV12-4; CDR3 DNA: TGTGCCAGCAGTTTCCCTCTGGCGGGGGGGAGCACAGATACGCAGTATTTT; CDR3 protein: CASSFPLAGGSTDTQYF
J gene: TRBJ2-2; clone size: .; D gene: TRBD2; V gene: TRBV5-4; CDR3 DNA: TGTGCCAGCAGCTTGCTAGCGGGAGTACGGACCGGGGAGCTGTTTTTT; CDR3 protein: CASSLLAGVRTGELFF
J gene: TRBJ2-3; clone size: .; D gene: .; V gene: TRBV11-2; CDR3 DNA: TGTGCCAGCAGCTTAGAAGAGGTGACAGATGCTCGTGATACGCAGTATTTT; CDR3 protein: CASSLEEVTDARDTQYF
J gene: TRBJ1-6; clone size: many; D gene: TRBD1; V gene: TRBV15; CDR3 DNA: TGTGCCACCAGCAGAGATGGGACAGGAAATTCACCCCTCCACTTT; CDR3 protein: CATSRDGTGNSPLHF
J gene: TRBJ2-3; clone size: few; D gene: .; V gene: TRBV20-1; CDR3 DNA: TGCAGTGCTAGCCCCCAGGGGGATACGCAGTATTTT; CDR3 protein: CSASPQGDTQYF
J gene: TRBJ2-4; clone size: .; D gene: .; V gene: TRBV5-1; CDR3 DNA: TGCGCCAGCAGCGCTGGTAGGGACAGCGGGAGTCACATTCAGTACTTC; CDR3 protein: CASSAGRDSGSHIQYF
J gene: TRBJ2-3; clone size: .; D gene: TRBD2; V gene: TRBV28; CDR3 DNA: TGTGCCAGCAGTAGCGGGGCGGGAGTCACAGATACGCAGTATTTT; CDR3 protein: CASSSGAGVTDTQYF
J gene: TRBJ1-5; clone size: many; D gene: .; V gene: TRBV7-2; CDR3 DNA: TGTGCCAGCAGCTACGTCCCGTCCAATGAGCCCCAGCATTTT; CDR3 protein: CASSYVPSNEPQHF
J gene: TRBJ1-5; clone size: few; D gene: TRBD1; V gene: TRBV7-8; CDR3 DNA: TGTGCCAGCAGCTCGGACAGGGAGTTCAATCAGCCCCAGCATTTT; CDR3 protein: CASSSDREFNQPQHF
J gene: TRBJ1-5; clone size: many; D gene: .; V gene: TRBV2; CDR3 DNA: TGTGCCAGCAGCCTGCCCGGGACCCTCCGACAGCCCCAGCATTTT; CDR3 protein: CASSLPGTLRQPQHF
J gene: TRBJ2-4; clone size: .; D gene: .; V gene: TRBV24-1; CDR3 DNA: TGTGCCACCAGTGATTCGACCGGGATAGCCAAAAACATTCAGTACTTC; CDR3 protein: CATSDSTGIAKNIQYF
J gene: TRBJ1-1; clone size: .; D gene: .; V gene: TRBV25-1; CDR3 DNA: TGTGCCAGCAGTGAATTGTCAGGGAGCAGGGCTTTCTTT; CDR3 protein: CASSELSGSRAFF
J gene: TRBJ2-3; clone size: many; D gene: .; V gene: TRBV7-2; CDR3 DNA: TGTGCCAGCAGAAACGGAAGGGTACCGGATACGCAGTATTTT; CDR3 protein: CASRNGRVPDTQYF
J gene: TRBJ2-3; clone size: .; D gene: TRBD2; V gene: TRBV20-1; CDR3 DNA: TGCAGTGTTCGATTACTAGCGGGAGGAACAGATACGCAGTATTTT; CDR3 protein: CSVRLLAGGTDTQYF
J gene: TRBJ2-1; clone size: many; D gene: TRBD2; V gene: TRBV28; CDR3 DNA: TGTGCCAGCAAAACTAGCGGTACCTCCTACAATGAGCAGTTCTTC; CDR3 protein: CASKTSGTSYNEQFF
J gene: TRBJ1-2; clone size: .; D gene: TRBD1; V gene: TRBV11-2; CDR3 DNA: TGTGCCAGCAGCTTCATCGGCCAATGGGGACAGGGGTTTGATGGCTACACCTTC; CDR3 protein: CASSFIGQWGQGFDGYTF
J gene: TRBJ2-7; clone size: .; D gene: .; V gene: TRBV6-2/TRBV6-3; CDR3 DNA: TGTGCCAGCAGTTACCCCGGACAGTCTAGGGGTATGTCCTACGAGCAGTACTTC; CDR3 protein: CASSYPGQSRGMSYEQYF
J gene: TRBJ1-4; clone size: many; D gene: .; V gene: TRBV29-1; CDR3 DNA: TGCAGCGTTGAAAGTCGGGAAAAACTGTTTTTT; CDR3 protein: CSVESREKLFF
J gene: TRBJ1-6; clone size: .; D gene: .; V gene: TRBV28; CDR3 DNA: TGTGCCAGTAAAGCTAGCTCCTATAATTCACCCCTCCACTTT; CDR3 protein: CASKASSYNSPLHF
J gene: TRBJ2-2; clone size: .; D gene: TRBD1; V gene: TRBV6-1; CDR3 DNA: TGTGCCAGCAGTGAATCTCTACAGGGGGACACCGGGGAGCTGTTTTTT; CDR3 protein: CASSESLQGDTGELFF
J gene: TRBJ2-3; clone size: many; D gene: .; V gene: TRBV7-9; CDR3 DNA: TGTGCCAGCAGCTTAGGGGGACGCACAGATACGCAGTATTTT; CDR3 protein: CASSLGGRTDTQYF
J gene: TRBJ1-5; clone size: .; D gene: TRBD1; V gene: TRBV10-3; CDR3 DNA: TGTGCCATCAGCGAGAAGGGGGGCCGGGACAGGGTCTCCAATCAGCCCCAGCATTTT; CDR3 protein: CAISEKGGRDRVSNQPQHF
J gene: TRBJ1-5; clone size: many; D gene: .; V gene: TRBV19; CDR3 DNA: TGTGCCAGTATGAGGTCTACAAGTAGCAATCAGCCCCAGCATTTT; CDR3 protein: CASMRSTSSNQPQHF
J gene: TRBJ1-6; clone size: many; D gene: .; V gene: TRBV12-3/TRBV12-4; CDR3 DNA: TGTGCCAGCAGTATACAGATAGATTCACCCCTCCACTTT; CDR3 protein: CASSIQIDSPLHF
J gene: TRBJ2-5; clone size: .; D gene: .; V gene: TRBV12-2; CDR3 DNA: TGTGCAAGTCCAAGGAAGGGGGTTACGGAGACCCAGTACTTC; CDR3 protein: CASPRKGVTETQYF
J gene: TRBJ1-1; clone size: .; D gene: .; V gene: TRBV6-5; CDR3 DNA: TGTGCCAGCAGGTCAAGGAGGGACACTGAAGCTTTCTTT; CDR3 protein: CASRSRRDTEAFF
J gene: TRBJ1-5; clone size: few; D gene: .; V gene: TRBV12-3/TRBV12-4; CDR3 DNA: TGTGCCAGCAGTTTAGAGTATCAGCCCCAGCATTTT; CDR3 protein: CASSLEYQPQHF